This TCR beta chain was observed in a study of long-term antiretroviral therapy in people with HIV. Germline assignment: CDR1 SGHNT and CDR2 YYREEE (reference sequence). Trimming took off 1 base at V and 7 bases at J, with 15 bases between the two ends. The CDR3 runs to 14 residues. Treatment for all HIV-infected participants took place in the United States. With survey level as its setting, the immunoSEQ assay was v3.0. Clones were read by immunoSEQ multiplex PCR, and TCRdb kept only the in-frame ones, dropping some. The sample contains about 39,000 clones, approximately 85% of which appear only once.

The material was unsorted PBMCs, obtained 3.1 years after starting antiretroviral therapy. The receptor was isolated from a woman in her forties or fifties with HIV. This chain uses TRBV5-4 with TRBJ2-7, with D possibly being TRBD1 (7 bases). Here the CDR3 DNA reads TGTGCCAGCAGCTTGAACAGGGGACTCAAGGAGCAGTACTTC. Encoded protein: CASSLNRGLKEQYF.